This T cell receptor beta chain derives from a study of T cell responses to AZD1222 COVID-19 vaccine (dated by TCRdb to the early 2020s). For the study in its entirety: AZD1222 recipients with second doses at about 4 weeks or about 12 weeks were pooled, because spike-specific TCR depth and breadth did not differ between schedules. TCR sequencing was performed for 230 to 250 trial participants, of whom roughly 200 were given two doses of AZD1222 and about 25 were given two doses of MenACWY control vaccine. Enrollment into the trials was organized by age into subgroups of 18-55, 56-69 and 70-plus years, and those subgroups contained roughly 150, 30 and 60 TCR-sequenced participants, respectively. Beyond this particular receptor, the publication reports: After two AZD1222 doses, both the breadth and the depth of spike-specific TCRs were significantly higher than at day 0 and than in MenACWY recipients. Epitopes outside the regions mutated in the B.1.351 and B.1.1.7 variants were reportedly recognized by nearly half of the unique spike-specific TCRs. Conclusions about previously exposed vaccinees are limited because only 6 or 7 AZD1222 recipients were SARS-CoV-2 seropositive at baseline. CD4 TCRs associated with the vaccine covered the entire spike protein, and the dominant responses were in regions 160-218 and 743-854. No day 14 peak-response samples were available, so repertoires were characterized only after the peak T cell response. The 56-69-year group was small, and its depth increase did not reach significance, likely because of low power. Most participants were white British and females outnumbered males, and the authors suggested that clonal diversity may have been underestimated.

The CDR3 regions of human TCRbeta chains were analyzed by immunosequencing. In the authors' own workflow: TCRs in the repertoires were compared against a reference library of SARS-CoV-2-specific TCRs that had been generated with the MIRA antigen-specificity platform. Breadth meant the fraction of unique TCRs that were SARS-CoV-2-associated, whereas depth meant the fraction of total T cells that were SARS-CoV-2-associated. Using the MIRA data, every spike-specific TCR was mapped to the spike region that the TCR reacted to and assigned to either a CD4 or a CD8 class. Log10-transformed breadth and depth values were compared by one-way ANOVA with Sidak's multiple comparisons tests. TCRdb stores this immuneACCESS table with in-frame sequences only. Part of the clones is absent; in the studies checked, under half of the shortfall reflects unresolved V genes, and no reason is known for the rest. V, J and clone size are those of that table, while D and trimming were read from the DNA. In this sample the table shows about 150,000 clones, 85% to 95% of which occur a single time. The ten most abundant clones make up about 1.4% of the sample.

From the cysteine up to the phenylalanine, the CDR3 has a length of 14 residues. CDR3 DNA only is kept here, 42 bases in frame from base 1. From the germline V gene (reference sequence), CDR1 is MNHEY and CDR2 is SMNVEV. V is pared back by 6 bases and J by 1 base, with 12 bases lying between the germline termini. Read against the paper, the sample's time point label means: baseline before first vaccination. Samples from vaccinated people were obtained from the UK trials COV001 and COV002, which included a single-blind randomized controlled phase 2/3 trial of AZD1222 (ChAdOx1 nCoV-19) in healthy adults. For TCRbeta chain sequencing, PBMC samples were collected from trial participants at day 0 and at day 28 after the second dose. As to this clone: The antigen it binds to is not known. No base-level quality is on record; no much larger clone is a single base apart.

Sequenced here: peripheral blood, sampled on day 0 of AZD1222 vaccination. The chain is made from TRBV27 and TRBJ1-1, with TRBD1 tentatively as D gene (6 bases match). The sequence derives from an adult in good health. In nucleotide form, the sequence is TGTGCCAGCAGACTGGGGGCTACGAACACTGAAGCTTTCTTT. Translated, it reads CASRLGATNTEAFF.